This T cell receptor (beta chain) emerged from a study of T cells after yellow fever vaccination. A 5'RACE template-switching step, the method used to make TCR cDNA, added a universal primer site and UMIs. TCRdb re-called the 5' RACE reads with MiXCR, one entry per CDR3 protein. The repertoire consists of some 600,000 distinct CDR3 sequences, with about a sixth occurring once and the leading ten covering roughly a sixth. This CDR3 region has 14 residues. Unmatched junction bases numbered 7, after V lost 4 bases and J lost 5 bases. Of note for this clonotype: The antigen is unknown.

Study-level points and caveats: Clones from primary vaccination mostly reappeared after the booster (about 97% CD4, over 85% CD8). Within FACS-sorted repertoires, abundant clonotypes contaminating from the bulk population could be present.

The input for sequencing was PBMCs, taken around 5 days after the first yellow fever vaccination. The chain links TRBV12-3 or TRBV12-4 to TRBJ2-7; TRBD1 agrees at 8 bases. This TCR derives from a man aged 18 to 29 who received the YFV17D yellow fever vaccine. For the CDR3, the DNA is TGTGCCAGCAGTTCCGGACAGGGTATCAACGAGCAGTACGTC. Translation: CASSSGQGINEQYV.